Shown below are 17 T cell receptor beta chains from a single sample sequenced in a study of naive and memory T cell subsets. Two oligonucleotides, mixed equimolar, formed the beta constant-region primer covering TRBC1 and TRBC2. MiXCR, applied by TCRdb to the UMI-ligation and nested PCR reads, yields one record per CDR3 protein. Of 130,000 to 150,000 distinct CDR3 sequences detected, over 15% appear once; the ten largest clones hold approximately 0.15%. Input material: naive CD4+ T cells from blood. These receptors were taken from a human donor in good health.

This clonotype was detected only a few times. The V gene is TRBV6-6, the J gene TRBJ2-5; D remains unclear. Germline V gene lookup returns CDR1 MNHNY and CDR2 SVGAGI (reference sequence). V dropped 0 bases and J dropped 2 bases, with 10 bases sitting between them. The CDR3 spans 15 residues. The DNA for the CDR3 is TGTGCCAGCAGTTACTCGAGGCAGGTACAAGAGACCCAGTACTTC. It encodes CASSYSRQVQETQYF.

This chain uses TRBV29-1 with TRBJ2-7; 13 bases agree with TRBD2. CDR1 is SQVTM and CDR2 is ANQGSEA in the germline V gene. This CDR3 region has 13 residues. Unmatched junction bases numbered 5, after V lost 7 bases and J lost 5 bases. CDR3 region: CSGGLAGRNEQYF. The CDR3 nucleotides read TGCAGCGGGGGACTAGCGGGAAGGAACGAGCAGTACTTC.

This chain uses TRBV7-2 with TRBJ2-1; D is unclear. The CDR3 is made up of 15 amino acids. CDR1 and CDR2 (germline): SGHTA, FQGNSA. V dropped 5 bases and J dropped 2 bases, with 13 bases sitting between them. The CDR3 region has the DNA TGTGCCAGCAGCGTTGACTGGAGCGCCTACAATGAGCAGTTCTTC. As protein: CASSVDWSAYNEQFF.

This clonotype was seen repeatedly, ten times or more. This chain uses TRBV20-1 with TRBJ2-5; TRBD2 matches 9 bases. V dropped 4 bases and J dropped 4; count of bases not matched to a gene: 19. The CDR3 spans 18 residues. Germline values: CDR1 DFQATT, CDR2 SNEGSKA (reference sequence). The CDR3 DNA reads TGCAGTGCTACCTCAGTAGGACTAGCGACGACTCCCGGAGAGACCCAGTACTTC. Residues: CSATSVGLATTPGETQYF.

CDR3 sequence: CASSQGGWEREGHSYEQYF. DNA for the CDR3: TGTGCCAGCAGCCAAGGAGGGTGGGAGCGGGAGGGCCATTCCTACGAGCAGTACTTC. The J gene is TRBJ2-7, the V gene TRBV4-2; 10 bases align to TRBD2. Germline trimming cut 1 base from V and 1 base from J; bases unmatched to any gene: 13. This CDR3 is 19 amino acids long. Germline CDR1 reads LGHNA; CDR2 reads YNFKEQ.

There are a few counts of this clonotype. The chain combines TRBV20-1 with TRBJ2-2; a weak D match, TRBD2 (6 bases). This CDR3 has 13 residues. Deletions cut 3 bases from V and 1 base from J, with 6 bases between. The germline CDR1 and CDR2 sequences are DFQATT and SNEGSKA (reference sequence). This CDR3 is CSARRENTGELFF. The CDR3 bases are TGCAGTGCTAGGCGGGAGAACACCGGGGAGCTGTTTTTT.

The rearrangement joins TRBV3-1 to TRBJ1-1; D is perhaps TRBD1 (5 bases). The CDR3 has 14 amino acids. Germline assignment: CDR1 LGHDT and CDR2 YNNKEL (reference sequence). V was cut by 1 base and J by 4 bases, with 10 bases left in between. The CDR3 sequence: CASSQAGGSTEAFF. The CDR3 nucleotides are TGTGCCAGCAGCCAAGCGGGGGGGAGCACTGAAGCTTTCTTT.

This clonotype was detected a few times. The chain employs TRBV14 and TRBJ2-3, with a possible D match to TRBD2 (5 bases). This CDR3 is built from 16 residues. CDR1 and CDR2 (germline): SGHDN, FVKESK. With 4 bases removed from V and 2 bases from J, the gap between germline ends came to 16 bases. CDR3: CASSLSTRTYTDTQYF. The DNA for the CDR3 is TGTGCCAGCAGCCTTAGTACTAGGACCTACACAGATACGCAGTATTTT.

This clonotype was counted a few times. V is TRBV12-3 or TRBV12-4 and J is TRBJ2-3; 7 positions match TRBD2. The CDR3 runs 16 residues. The ends lost 1 base at V and 3 bases at J; junction bases unmatched: 7. CDR3: CASSLGASGATDTQYF. The CDR3 bases are TGTGCCAGCAGTTTAGGTGCTAGCGGAGCGACAGATACGCAGTATTTT.

This clonotype was counted only a few times. The CDR3 spells CASSHPGLASSYEQYF. In nucleotides, the CDR3 is TGCGCCAGCAGCCACCCTGGACTAGCTAGCTCCTACGAGCAGTACTTC. The genes are TRBV4-1 and TRBJ2-7, with 8 bases fitting TRBD2. The trim removed 3 bases at V and 0 bases at J, leaving 7 bases unmatched. Germline V gene sequence: CDR1 MGHRA, CDR2 YSYEKL. CDR3 length: 16 amino acids.

This clonotype occurred a few times. This chain joins TRBV4-2 and TRBJ1-2; D is perhaps TRBD1 (5 bases). From germline, CDR1 is LGHNA and CDR2 YNFKEQ. Trimming pared 1 base from V and 5 bases from J, leaving 17 bases between. CDR3 length: 16 residues. Here the CDR3 reads CASSQAGGTLVYGYTF. CDR3 coding DNA: TGTGCCAGCAGCCAAGCGGGTGGGACCCTGGTGTATGGCTACACCTTC.

This clonotype has only a few counts. This chain connects TRBV10-3 to TRBJ1-2; 11 bases agree with TRBD1. Trimming took 6 bases from V and 3 from J; bases not matched to a gene: 15. Looked up from germline, CDR1 is ENHRY and CDR2 is SYGVKD. The length of the CDR3 is 18 residues. CDR3 coding DNA: TGTGCCATCAGCCTGGACAGGGGGCATTCCAGAGAGGACTATGGCTACACCTTC. Translation gives CAISLDRGHSREDYGYTF.

This clonotype was counted between two and nine times. V gene TRBV10-2 combines with J gene TRBJ2-6; D is perhaps TRBD1 (5 bases). The CDR3 totals 16 residues. The V gene lost 2 bases and the J gene lost 4 bases, with 12 bases spanning the gap. Germline V lookup: CDR1 WSHSY, CDR2 SAAADI. The CDR3 region has the DNA TGCGCCAGCAGTGAGAACCCAGGGTCCGGGGCCAACGTCCTGACTTTC. Translation gives CASSENPGSGANVLTF.

The J gene is TRBJ1-5, the V gene TRBV12-3 or TRBV12-4; D unresolved. Between the trimmed V and J ends, which lost 7 bases and 2 bases, there was a span of 9 bases. The CDR3 extends over 13 amino acids. CDR3 bases: TGTGCCAGCACCAGTATGGGCAATCAGCCCCAGCATTTT. As protein: CASTSMGNQPQHF.

The rearrangement links TRBV6-6 to TRBJ1-6, with D tentatively TRBD1 (6 bases). Germline V gene lookup returns CDR1 MNHNY and CDR2 SVGAGI (reference sequence). The length of the CDR3 is 20 residues. V was pared by 0 bases and J by 0 bases, with 18 bases between. For the CDR3, the DNA is TGTGCCAGCAGTTACTCGGATTGGTACAGGGTTGGCTCCTATAATTCACCCCTCCACTTT. It specifies CASSYSDWYRVGSYNSPLHF.

This clonotype was seen more than once but under ten times. The chain uses TRBV19 and TRBJ1-5; TRBD1 is a possible D gene (5 bases). Germline V gene sequence: CDR1 LNHDA, CDR2 SQIVND (reference sequence). This CDR3 has 15 residues. V was shortened by 6 bases and J by 6 bases, with 18 bases between the two germline ends. CDR3 loop: CASSRDGGWAQPQHF. Here the CDR3 DNA reads TGTGCCAGTAGCCGGGACGGAGGCTGGGCTCAGCCCCAGCATTTT.

This clonotype was observed a few times. The chain couples TRBV20-1 to TRBJ2-1, with a tentative D call TRBD1 (6 bases). Trimming took 1 base from V and 10 from J, leaving 14 bases between them. CDR1 is DFQATT and CDR2 is SNEGSKA in the germline V gene (reference sequence). The CDR3 is 13 amino acids. The CDR3 protein is CSARVQGPQEQFF. CDR3 bases: TGCAGTGCTAGAGTTCAGGGGCCTCAAGAGCAGTTCTTC.